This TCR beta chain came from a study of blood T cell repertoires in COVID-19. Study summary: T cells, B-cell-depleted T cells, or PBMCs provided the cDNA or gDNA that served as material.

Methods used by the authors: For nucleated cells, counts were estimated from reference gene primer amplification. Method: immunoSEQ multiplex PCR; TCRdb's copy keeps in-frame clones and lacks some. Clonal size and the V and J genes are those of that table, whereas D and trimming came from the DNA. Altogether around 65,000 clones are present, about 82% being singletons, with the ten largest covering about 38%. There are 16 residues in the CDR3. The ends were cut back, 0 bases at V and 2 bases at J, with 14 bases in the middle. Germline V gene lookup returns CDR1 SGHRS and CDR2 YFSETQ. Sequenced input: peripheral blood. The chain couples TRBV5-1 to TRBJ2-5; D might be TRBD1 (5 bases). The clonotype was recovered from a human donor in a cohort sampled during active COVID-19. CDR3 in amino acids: CASSLAVGVTQETQYF. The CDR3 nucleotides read TGCGCCAGCAGCTTGGCTGTAGGGGTGACACAAGAGACCCAGTACTTC.